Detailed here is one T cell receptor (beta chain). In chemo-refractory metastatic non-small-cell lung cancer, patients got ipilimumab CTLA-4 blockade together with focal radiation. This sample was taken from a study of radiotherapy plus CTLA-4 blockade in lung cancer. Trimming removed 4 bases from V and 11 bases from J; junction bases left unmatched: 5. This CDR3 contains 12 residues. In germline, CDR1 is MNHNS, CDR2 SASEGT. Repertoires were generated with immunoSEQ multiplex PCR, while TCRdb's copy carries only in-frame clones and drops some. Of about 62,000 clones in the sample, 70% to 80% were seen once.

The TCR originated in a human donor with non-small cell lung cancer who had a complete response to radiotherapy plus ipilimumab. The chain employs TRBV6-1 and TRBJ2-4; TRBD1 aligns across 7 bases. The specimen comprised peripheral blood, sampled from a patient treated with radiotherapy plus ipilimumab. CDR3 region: CASSATGPLQYF. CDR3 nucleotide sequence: TGTGCCAGCAGTGCGACAGGGCCGCTTCAGTACTTC.